What follows is one TCR beta chain and its context. This sample stems from a study of technical replicates of blood from a handful of donors. CDR1 and CDR2 from the germline V gene are LNHDA and SQIVND (reference sequence). This CDR3 comprises 14 residues. Trimming shortened V by 7 bases and J by 3 bases, and 15 bases separated the two germline ends. Method: immunoSEQ multiplex PCR; TCRdb's copy keeps in-frame clones and lacks some. The table has over 70,000 clones, 96% seen once. The chain carries TRBV19 and TRBJ1-2, with TRBD1 as a possible D gene (6 bases). The sequence was obtained from a human donor in good health. Sequenced sample: T cells isolated from PBMCs. The CDR3 DNA sequence: TGTGCCAGTACCCGACAGGTAACCTACTATGGCTACACCTTC. It is translated as CASTRQVTYYGYTF.